Below, 28 T cell receptor beta chains from the same sample are listed, as sequenced in a study of cytomegalovirus exposure and HLA in healthy donors (dated by TCRdb to 2017 to 2019). Library preparation used the immunoSEQ multiplex PCR assay. A mixture of 60 forward primers for TCR Vbeta segments and 13 reverse primers for TCR Jbeta segments was used in the multiplex PCR. The clones in this table, taken by TCRdb from immuneACCESS, are in-frame only. Not every clone is retained; where verified, under half of the shortfall comes from an unresolved V gene, and the cause of the rest is unknown. For this sample the table gives under 70,000 clones, of which about 77% were detected only once. In total, the top ten clones hold more than 2.5% of the sample. The sample was PBMCs. The receptors derive from a female donor in good health and CMV-seronegative.

This clone turned up a few times. The chain carries TRBV7-2 and TRBJ2-3; 11 nucleotides align to TRBD2. V shed 2 bases and J 6 bases; nucleotides not matched to a gene: 4. Germline CDR1 reads SGHTA; CDR2 reads FQGNSA. This CDR3 spans 15 amino acids. CDR3 in DNA: TGTGCCAGCAGCTTAACTAGCGGGAGTGGCGATACGCAGTATTTT. This sequence encodes CASSLTSGSGDTQYF.

This chain links TRBV6-5 with TRBJ1-2; TRBD1 agrees at 7 bases. Per germline, CDR1 MNHEY and CDR2 SVGAGI. V gave up 0 bases and J gave up 5 bases; unmatched junction bases: 6. The CDR3 length is 15 residues. The CDR3 DNA sequence: TGTGCCAGCAGTTACTCCGCGGGACAGTTGTATGGCTACACCTTC. It encodes CASSYSAGQLYGYTF.

The chain couples TRBV4-1 to TRBJ2-1; 11 bases are a match to TRBD2. This CDR3 has 16 amino acids. After removal of 4 bases from V and 2 bases from J, the junction contained 4 bases not matched to a gene. Germline CDR1 and CDR2: MGHRA and YSYEKL. CDR3: CASSPHSGGAYNEQFF. Written as DNA, the CDR3 is TGCGCCAGCAGCCCTCATAGCGGGGGGGCCTACAATGAGCAGTTCTTC.

The gene calls are TRBV27 and TRBJ2-7, with TRBD1 matching over 8 bases. The germline V gene encodes CDR1 MNHEY and CDR2 SMNVEV (reference sequence). This CDR3 has 15 amino acids. The V segment lost 4 bases and the J segment 9 bases; nucleotides outside the gene matches: 14. The CDR3 loop reads CASSSSGGPTEWQYF. The CDR3 DNA is TGTGCCAGCAGTTCTTCAGGGGGCCCCACTGAGTGGCAGTACTTC.

The chain carries TRBV7-3 and TRBJ2-2, with a tentative D call TRBD2 (6 bases). Trimming took off 1 base at V and 5 bases at J, with 8 bases between the two ends. The CDR3 totals 14 residues. Germline CDR1 reads SGHTA; CDR2 reads FQGTGA. CDR3 region: CASSLSGGTGELFF. The CDR3 bases are TGTGCCAGCAGCTTAAGTGGGGGGACCGGGGAGCTGTTTTTT.

The chain uses TRBV18 and TRBJ1-2; TRBD1 matches at 8 bases. With 1 base clipped from V and 3 bases from J, the junction kept 1 base outside the gene matches. There are 14 residues in the CDR3. Germline CDR1 KGHSH, CDR2 LQKENI. The CDR3 region is CASSPLTGDYGYTF. CDR3 DNA sequence: TGTGCCAGCTCACCACTGACAGGGGACTATGGCTACACCTTC.

The chain is built from TRBV28 and TRBJ2-7, with a possible D match to TRBD1 (6 bases). Germline lookup yields CDR1 MDHEN and CDR2 SYDVKM. CDR3 length equals 12 residues. V lost 9 bases and J lost 2, with 11 bases in between. The CDR3 here is CASSTGPYEQYF. CDR3 coding DNA: TGTGCCAGTTCGACAGGTCCCTACGAGCAGTACTTC.

The chain is built from TRBV28 and TRBJ1-4, with a tentative D call TRBD1 (5 bases). The germline V and J ends were trimmed by 2 bases and 4 bases, with 14 bases remaining between them. The CDR3 runs to 16 residues. Germline values: CDR1 MDHEN, CDR2 SYDVKM. The CDR3 reads CASSLRLRQNNEKLFF. The CDR3 region has the DNA TGTGCCAGCAGTTTACGCTTACGACAGAATAATGAAAAACTGTTTTTT.

The rearrangement uses TRBV28 and TRBJ1-5, with unresolved D. CDR1 is MDHEN and CDR2 is SYDVKM in the germline V gene. The V gene lost 7 bases and the J gene lost 2 bases, with 6 bases spanning the gap. This CDR3 is built from 12 residues. The CDR3 DNA is TGTGCCAGCATGGTAGGCAATCAGCCCCAGCATTTT. It is translated as CASMVGNQPQHF.

The chain carries TRBV27 and TRBJ2-5; 13 bases are shared with TRBD2. The tail of the sequence fits TRBJ2-7 better, so the J call may be wrong. Looked up from germline, CDR1 is MNHEY and CDR2 is SMNVEV (reference sequence). The CDR3 totals 15 residues. The DNA for the CDR3 is TGTGCCAGCAGTCCGGGGACTAGCGGGGCACTCGAGCAGTACTTC. Its protein product is CASSPGTSGALEQYF.

In nucleotides, the CDR3 is TGTGCCAGCAGCCAAGATTCCCACGGCTACGAGCAGTACTTC. It yields the protein CASSQDSHGYEQYF. The chain has TRBV4-2 and TRBJ2-7; D unclear. This CDR3 contains 14 residues. Between the trimmed V and J ends, which lost 0 bases and 3 bases, there was a span of 9 bases. CDR1 is LGHNA and CDR2 is YNFKEQ in the germline V gene.

The V call is TRBV10-2, the J call TRBJ1-1, with a possible D match to TRBD1 (5 bases). The CDR3 extends over 15 amino acids. Germline V gives CDR1 WSHSY, CDR2 SAAADI. Between the trimmed V and J ends, which lost 4 bases and 0 bases, there was a span of 12 bases. The CDR3 here is CASSGGRGMNTEAFF. The CDR3 nucleotides read TGCGCCAGCAGTGGTGGTAGGGGCATGAACACTGAAGCTTTCTTT.

The rearrangement uses TRBV30 and TRBJ2-5; D possibly corresponds to TRBD2 (6 bases). The better agreement between TRBJ2-7 and the DNA end casts doubt on the J call. Germline lookup yields CDR1 GTSNPN and CDR2 SVGIG (reference sequence). The CDR3 covers 14 residues. The chain's CDR3 is CAWGEGTPPYEQYF. Here the CDR3 DNA reads TGTGCCTGGGGAGAAGGGACTCCCCCCTACGAGCAGTACTTC.

V gene TRBV5-6 combines with J gene TRBJ1-4; perhaps TRBD1 as D (5 bases). The V end lost 0 bases, the J end lost 4 bases, and 7 bases lay between the germline ends. CDR3 length: 14 amino acids. Germline CDR1 SGHDT, CDR2 YYEEEE. CDR3 loop: CASSLGQFNEKLFF. In nucleotides, the CDR3 is TGTGCCAGCAGCTTGGGACAGTTTAATGAAAAACTGTTTTTT. Full variable domain (outside the CDR3, taken from reference TRBV5-6 and TRBJ1-4): DAGVTQSPTHLIKTRGQQVTLRCSPKSGHDTVSWYQQALGQGPQFIFQYYEEEERQRGNFPDRFSGHQFPNYSSELNVNALLLGDSALYLCASSLGQFNEKLFFGSGTQLSVL.

The count of this clone is one. The chain couples TRBV28 to TRBJ2-3; TRBD1 matches 7 bases. CDR1 is MDHEN, CDR2 SYDVKM, per germline. Trimming at V came to 4 bases and at J to 4 bases, leaving 8 bases not matched to a gene. CDR3 length: 15 amino acids. CDR3 coding DNA: TGTGCCAGCAGTTCATTCAACAGGGGTGCAGATACGCAGTATTTT. Translation: CASSSFNRGADTQYF.

CDR3 sequence: CASSDQGGGLVNTIYF. Here the CDR3 DNA reads TGTGCCAGCAGTGACCAGGGGGGCGGCCTGGTGAACACCATATATTTT. V gene TRBV6-1 combines with J gene TRBJ1-3, with TRBD1 matching over 7 bases. This CDR3 contains 16 residues. Trimming at V came to 3 bases and at J to 7 bases, leaving 12 bases not matched to a gene. CDR1 is MNHNS, CDR2 SASEGT, per germline.

The rearrangement joins TRBV21-1 to TRBJ1-5. TRBV21-1 counts as a pseudogene. The CDR3 is 17 residues long. The DNA of the CDR3 is TGTGCCAGCAGCTCTCTAGACCGATTAGATAGCAATCAGCCCCAGCATTTT. Protein product: CASSSLDRLDSNQPQHF.

V gene TRBV13 combines with J gene TRBJ1-4, with D unclear. The CDR3 is 13 amino acids. The V end lost 3 bases, the J end lost 8 bases, and 10 bases lay between the germline ends. Per the germline V gene, CDR1 is PRHDT and CDR2 is FYEKMQ (reference sequence). This chain's CDR3 is CASSFGEVEKLFF. In DNA, the CDR3 is TGTGCCAGCAGCTTCGGGGAGGTAGAAAAACTGTTTTTT.

The chain joins TRBV5-1 to TRBJ2-5; D remains ambiguous. V was trimmed by 4 bases and J by 4 bases, leaving 14 bases between them. The CDR3 has 14 residues. The germline V gene encodes CDR1 SGHRS and CDR2 YFSETQ. The CDR3 DNA is TGCGCCAGCAGCCCCTCCCACGGGTCAGAGACCCAGTACTTC. Its translation: CASSPSHGSETQYF.

The rearrangement uses TRBV6-5 and TRBJ2-7; D is uncertain. From germline, CDR1 is MNHEY and CDR2 SVGAGI. Trimming removed 8 bases at V and 0 bases at J, with 11 bases between. The CDR3 is 13 residues long. CDR3 DNA sequence: TGTGCCAGCGCCTTTAGGAGCTCCTACGAGCAGTACTTC. This encodes CASAFRSSYEQYF.

This chain connects TRBV27 to TRBJ1-1; D may be TRBD1 (5 bases). The germline V gene encodes CDR1 MNHEY and CDR2 SMNVEV (reference sequence). The CDR3 has 14 amino acids. V shed 5 bases and J shed 0 bases, with 10 bases lying between them. CDR3 DNA sequence: TGTGCCAGCAGTACCGACAGATTGAACACTGAAGCTTTCTTT. Residues: CASSTDRLNTEAFF.

The chain couples TRBV10-1 to TRBJ2-2, with TRBD1 matching 12 bases. The CDR3 is 13 residues long. Germline-derived CDR1 and CDR2 are WNHNN and SYGVQD (reference sequence). V trimming: 9 bases; J trimming: 6 bases; junction bases outside the gene matches: 2. CDR3 DNA sequence: TGCGCCAGGGGACAGGGGGCGCCCGGGGAGCTGTTTTTT. Amino acid sequence: CARGQGAPGELFF.

V and J are TRBV4-3 and TRBJ2-1; 8 bases map to TRBD2. V lost 0 bases, J lost 9 bases, and 7 bases stayed unmatched. Germline CDR1 LGHNA, CDR2 YSLEER. CDR3 size: 15 residues. The CDR3 DNA follows: TGCGCCAGCAGCCAAGAGGGCGGGAGGACCGGTGAGCAGTTCTTC. This codes for CASSQEGGRTGEQFF.

V gene TRBV2 combines with J gene TRBJ1-4; D possibly corresponds to TRBD1 (5 bases). The V end lost 4 bases, the J end lost 8 bases, and 17 bases lay between the germline ends. The germline V gene encodes CDR1 SNHLY and CDR2 FYNNEI. The CDR3 is 15 amino acids. The CDR3 sequence is CASSVNGGSSEKLFF. As DNA, the CDR3 is TGTGCCAGCAGTGTGAATGGGGGGAGCTCGGAAAAACTGTTTTTT.

V gene TRBV6-5 combines with J gene TRBJ1-2; D is unresolved. Germline V gives CDR1 MNHEY, CDR2 SVGAGI. V dropped 3 bases and J dropped 0 bases, with 5 bases sitting between them. The CDR3 covers 13 residues. The CDR3 here is CASSYRTNYGYTF. The CDR3 coding sequence is TGTGCCAGCAGTTATAGAACTAACTATGGCTACACCTTC.

The CDR3 bases are TGTGCCAGCGACCAGCGGAGGAAGGGATTGAATGAGCAGTTCTTC. It is translated as CASDQRRKGLNEQFF. The J gene is TRBJ2-1, the V gene TRBV5-8; D is possibly TRBD2 (5 bases). Germline loops: CDR1 SGHTS, CDR2 YDEGEE. V was pared by 7 bases and J by 7 bases, with 21 bases between. This CDR3 region has 15 residues. Full variable domain (missing parts from reference TRBV5-8 and TRBJ2-1): EAGVTQSPTHLIKTRGQQATLRCSPISGHTSVYWYQQALGLGLQFLLWYDEGEERNRGNFPPRFSGRQFPNYSSELNVNALELEDSALYLCASDQRRKGLNEQFFGPGTRLTVL.

For the CDR3, the DNA is TGTGCCAGTAGTATGACTAGCGGGTCCACAAGAGAGACCCAGTACTTC. Its translation is CASSMTSGSTRETQYF. This chain connects TRBV19 to TRBJ2-5, with 10 bases lining up with TRBD2. Trimming removed 3 bases from V and 4 bases from J; junction bases left unmatched: 8. Looked up from germline, CDR1 is LNHDA and CDR2 is SQIVND (reference sequence). This CDR3 comprises 16 residues.

This clone was detected a few times. The chain uses TRBV5-1 and TRBJ2-3, with 12 bases that match TRBD2. Germline V gives CDR1 SGHRS, CDR2 YFSETQ. This CDR3 spans 15 amino acids. J gave up 5 bases and V 0 bases, and 1 base lay outside the gene matches. The CDR3 DNA reads as TGCGCCAGCAGCTTGGGGGGACTAGCGGGAGATACGCAGTATTTT. This codes for CASSLGGLAGDTQYF. Full variable domain (remainder filled in from reference TRBV5-1 and TRBJ2-3): KAGVTQTPRYLIKTRGQQVTLSCSPISGHRSVSWYQQTPGQGLQFLFEYFSETQRNKGNFPGRFSGRQFSNSRSEMNVSTLELGDSALYLCASSLGGLAGDTQYFGPGTRLTVL.